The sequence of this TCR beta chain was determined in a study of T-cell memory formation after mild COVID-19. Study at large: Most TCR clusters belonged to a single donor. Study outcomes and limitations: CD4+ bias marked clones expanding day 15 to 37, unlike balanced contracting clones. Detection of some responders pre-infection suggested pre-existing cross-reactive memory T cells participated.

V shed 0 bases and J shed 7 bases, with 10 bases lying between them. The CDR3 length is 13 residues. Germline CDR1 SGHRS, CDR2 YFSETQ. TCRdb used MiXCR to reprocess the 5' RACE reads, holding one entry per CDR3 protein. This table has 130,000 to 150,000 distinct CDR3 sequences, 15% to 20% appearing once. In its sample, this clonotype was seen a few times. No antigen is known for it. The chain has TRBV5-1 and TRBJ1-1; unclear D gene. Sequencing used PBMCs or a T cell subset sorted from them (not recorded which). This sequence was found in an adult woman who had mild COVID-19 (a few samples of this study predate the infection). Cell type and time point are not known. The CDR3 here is CASSLGVRSEAFF. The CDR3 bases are TGCGCCAGCAGCTTGGGAGTAAGAAGTGAAGCTTTCTTT. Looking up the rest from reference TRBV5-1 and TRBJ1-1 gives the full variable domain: KAGVTQTPRYLIKTRGQQVTLSCSPISGHRSVSWYQQTPGQGLQFLFEYFSETQRNKGNFPGRFSGRQFSNSRSEMNVSTLELGDSALYLCASSLGVRSEAFFGQGTRLTVV.